A selection of T cell receptor beta chains follows, all from one sample in a study of T cell repertoires in cytomegalovirus infection. TCRdb passed the reads through MiXCR, listing each CDR3 protein once. The sample shows 650,000 to 850,000 distinct CDR3 sequences, 25% to 30% of them seen only once. These receptors' targets are unknown. The material was cultured CD8+ T cells from PBMCs, obtained from culture after CMV antigen stimulation. The receptors come from a human donor in good health (CMV status not recorded). Some clones in this sample may be carry-over from other donors' samples. Each CDR3 is given without its conserved first and last residue. The size of a clone is reported for some rows only, either as once, few or many, or as a class for expanded clones.

v_gene	abundance	j_gene	CDR3aa
TRBV28	many	TRBJ1-1	ASSSISSYTEAF
TRBV20-1	-	TRBJ2-1	SATPGTGVRSTYNEQF
TRBV7-9	few	TRBJ1-4	ASSFGSGDRDVNEKLF
TRBV6-2/TRBV6-3	-	TRBJ2-4	ASSYSGRGNIQY
TRBV12-3/TRBV12-4	many	TRBJ1-5	ASSSLGYYSNQPQH
TRBV4-2	-	TRBJ1-6	ASSVGTTNSPLH
TRBV7-6	many	TRBJ1-1	ASSLAEGRASEAF
TRBV20-1	-	TRBJ2-3	SARDQRGAHPSTDTQY
TRBV19	-	TRBJ1-1	ASSWDPAGAEAF
TRBV7-6	few	TRBJ2-2	ASSYIQETGELF
TRBV7-2	-	TRBJ1-5	ASSLAQGAGNQPQH
TRBV7-9	-	TRBJ1-2	ATWGQPNYGYT
TRBV7-3	-	TRBJ2-1	ASSSTGWTGDEQF
TRBV28	-	TRBJ2-3	ASSPWGLAGGAPQY
TRBV19	-	TRBJ2-7	ASSTGTSVVEQY
TRBV27	-	TRBJ1-4	ASSLVRGTLEKLF
TRBV7-8	many	TRBJ2-3	ASGLAGSTDTQY
TRBV6-1	many	TRBJ1-2	ASSSLDRGILGYT
TRBV6-1	-	TRBJ2-2	ASSQNRETGELF
TRBV10-3	-	TRBJ2-2	AISAGSTGELF
TRBV7-6	many	TRBJ1-1	ASSSNRVAEAF
TRBV7-2	few	TRBJ1-4	ASSARDRGGEKLF
TRBV7-6	few	TRBJ1-2	ASSFLGADGYT
TRBV11-2	many	TRBJ1-2	ASSHGGATNYGYT
TRBV2	-	TRBJ2-5	ASRTTSAETQY
TRBV27	few	TRBJ2-2	ASSPLDRNTGELF
TRBV12-5	few	TRBJ2-7	ASVPGGRSYEQY
TRBV9	many	TRBJ2-2	ASSDPRRENTGELF
TRBV28	-	TRBJ1-5	ASIPGGYFDQPQH
TRBV5-4	few	TRBJ2-7	ASSPSWDSPYEQY
TRBV27	-	TRBJ2-2	ASSLSPGAAGELF
TRBV7-9	-	TRBJ2-5	ASSAVGDRLQETQY
TRBV2	-	TRBJ2-7	ARKIGQGYEQY
TRBV20-1	-	TRBJ2-7	SAGRDISYEQY
TRBV6-5	-	TRBJ1-1	ASRTGTGGMNTEAF
TRBV5-4	-	TRBJ1-2	ASSSSKPLADRGGGYT
TRBV5-5	-	TRBJ2-1	ASSWGAGLNEQF
TRBV7-3	once	TRBJ1-1	ASSSMGGLNTEAF
TRBV7-2	many	TRBJ2-5	ASSINAQAQETQY
TRBV20-1	many	TRBJ2-4	SASFRVRRNIQY
TRBV12-3/TRBV12-4	-	TRBJ1-5	ASSLGRQGNQPQH
TRBV6-1	few	TRBJ1-4	ASRRLGQGGLGEKLF
TRBV9	few	TRBJ2-3	ASSVGTQQSTDTQY
TRBV7-9	-	TRBJ2-1	ASSLARYEQF
TRBV27	few	TRBJ2-2	ASSSNRGSARTGELF
TRBV2	few	TRBJ2-2	ASIRVGTTHGTGELF
TRBV18	-	TRBJ2-5	ASSPLGDRVQETQY
TRBV14	many	TRBJ1-1	ASSLRRGPNTEAF
TRBV12-3/TRBV12-4	few	TRBJ1-3	ASSSTEGNTIY
TRBV9	few	TRBJ2-1	ASSPHEQF
TRBV12-3/TRBV12-4	-	TRBJ2-7	ASSYGTAIQQY
TRBV6-2/TRBV6-3	few	TRBJ1-1	ASSYSKGQGSVYTEAF
TRBV7-9	-	TRBJ2-7	ASSLAGGGIREQY
TRBV24-1	few	TRBJ2-1	ATSDLYAGGTGLNEQF
TRBV4-1	few	TRBJ2-3	ASSQTSGNTDTQY
TRBV7-9	-	TRBJ2-3	ASSGPGLVFGGTDTQY